This T cell receptor beta chain was observed in a study of early T cells in non-severe SARS-CoV-2 infection (dated by TCRdb to the early 2020s). Background on the whole study: Bulk RNA from unsorted whole blood was used for TCR sequencing, so alpha and beta chains could not be paired.

This was a case-control study nested in a cohort of healthcare workers in London, UK, who had nasopharyngeal swab PCR tests and blood samples taken every week. Healthcare workers were enrolled in the week of the UK lockdown, from 23 to 31 March 2020, and were followed every week for up to roughly 16 weeks. Broader findings and caveats from the paper: VDJdb matching was skewed toward anti-spike CD8 responses and likely underestimated virus-specific expansions by missing private and CD4 specificities.

Of note for this clonotype: The target of this receptor is not known. No base quality values were provided; no much bigger clone lies one nucleotide off.

Taken from cysteine to phenylalanine, the CDR3 has 14 residues. CDR3 DNA only is kept here, 42 bases in frame from base 1. Clipping removes 7 bases from V and 2 bases from J, with 5 as the unmatched junction base count. The germline V gene (reference sequence) provides CDR1 MNHEY and CDR2 SMNVEV. The library was generated by 5' RACE. Sequencing instrument: NextSeq 500. The TCR library protocol attached unique molecular identifiers to individual cDNA molecules to correct for sequencing error and PCR bias. Both TCR alpha and beta chains were sequenced, and tight co-correlation was observed between alpha and beta sequence abundances in each sample. The study's processing was this. Decombinator V4 was used to annotate the V gene, J gene and CDR3 of the TCR sequences. Expanded TCRs were defined as changing significantly between any two time points under a Poisson model with p below 0.0001. TCR abundances were normalised to the total number of TCRs sequenced per sample and were expressed as counts per million. TRAV1-2 paired with TRAJ12, TRAJ20 or TRAJ33 defined MAIT TCRs, while TRAV10 paired with TRAJ18 defined iNKT TCRs. VDJdb, accessed on 1 November 2021, was searched for TCRs annotated for CMV, EBV and SARS-CoV-2, and TCRs annotated for more than one antigen were excluded. The raw public reads went through TCRdb reprocessing: fastp at Q25, MiXCR clone calling, in-frame beta chains kept. CDR3 protein sequences are deduplicated, and each keeps its most common genes and DNA. These V and J calls are TCRdb output, not the study's own analysis. For this sample the table gives about 64,000 distinct CDR3 sequences, of which about an eighth were detected only once. Jointly, the top ten make up more than 3.5% of the sample.

The chain is encoded by TRBV27 joined to TRBJ2-1; TRBD1 agrees with 7 junctional bases. Sequenced: whole blood. This TCR was recovered from an adult who was a healthcare worker with PCR-confirmed SARS-CoV-2 infection or an uninfected control (not recorded which). For the CDR3, the sequence is CASTPGQAYNEQFF. The DNA reads TGTGCCAGCACTCCAGGACAGGCCTACAATGAGCAGTTCTTC.